These T cell receptor beta chains were read from a single sample in a study of cytomegalovirus exposure and HLA in healthy donors. Only in-frame clones appear in the TCRdb table, and some are missing; sequencing was by immunoSEQ multiplex PCR. The table lists 100,000 to 150,000 clones, around nine tenths of them singletons, with 1.5% to 2.5% in the top ten. The sequencing sample was made of PBMCs. These receptors all stem from a woman younger than 35 in good health and CMV-seronegative. The CDR3 runs from the conserved cysteine through the conserved F or W.

j_call,v_call,cdr3_aa
TRBJ2-7,TRBV6-6,CASSYRANLYEQYF
TRBJ1-2,TRBV7-2,CASSLVVGLSNYGYTF
TRBJ2-5,TRBV7-2,CASSPGDSGQETQYF
TRBJ2-7,TRBV5-6,CASSLGWGPREQYF
TRBJ2-7,TRBV4-1,CASSRGGGRSGEQYF
TRBJ2-7,TRBV29-1,CSVGGRVNEQYF
TRBJ1-1,TRBV28,CASREWDRLNTEAFF
TRBJ2-1,TRBV5-6,CASSLGRGEQFF
TRBJ2-3,TRBV2,CASSEDRGTDTQYF
TRBJ2-3,TRBV30,CAWAPGGSGADTQYF
TRBJ2-5,TRBV2,CASRKAGGLETQYF
TRBJ1-1,TRBV19,CASSTAMNTEAFF
TRBJ1-1,TRBV30,CAWSQGGTGNTEAFF
TRBJ2-7,TRBV6-5,CASSYGQGSYEQYF
TRBJ2-7,TRBV10-3,CAISERQGAYEQYF
TRBJ1-2,TRBV6-1,CANKGGWPSGYTF
TRBJ2-3,TRBV25-1,CASSDAHRGTTDTQYF
TRBJ1-2,TRBV7-2,CASSLRTSGHPYGYTF
TRBJ1-1,TRBV11-2,CASSPSKYREASCGEAFF
TRBJ1-1,TRBV25-1,CASSAAGGPPEAFF